A single count supports the clone carrying this T cell receptor (beta chain). The data belong to a study of brain T cells in children with intractable seizures. With V trimmed by 5 bases and J by 8 bases, 10 bases remained unmatched. CDR1 and CDR2 (germline): SEHNR, FQNEAQ (reference sequence). The CDR3 runs 14 residues. Libraries were prepared by immunoSEQ multiplex PCR; TCRdb keeps only in-frame clonotypes and omits some of them. The sample yields under 150,000 clones, 90% to 95% seen once. Only cases whose brain tissue showed the highest T cell transcript signatures were sequenced. The chain carries TRBV7-9 and TRBJ1-2; TRBD1 matches at 8 bases. The specimen comprised peripheral blood, sampled at surgery. This clonotype was sampled from a boy less than two years old with hemimegalencephaly and intractable seizures. CDR3: CASSPKGQAAGYTF. In DNA, the CDR3 is TGTGCCAGCAGCCCGAAGGGACAGGCGGCGGGCTACACCTTC. The full variable domain, rest sourced from reference TRBV7-9 and TRBJ1-2, is DTGVSQNPRHKITKRGQNVTFRCDPISEHNRLYWYRQTLGQGPEFLTYFQNEAQLEKSRLLSDRFSAERPKGSFSTLEIQRTEQGDSAMYLCASSPKGQAAGYTFGSGTRLTVV.